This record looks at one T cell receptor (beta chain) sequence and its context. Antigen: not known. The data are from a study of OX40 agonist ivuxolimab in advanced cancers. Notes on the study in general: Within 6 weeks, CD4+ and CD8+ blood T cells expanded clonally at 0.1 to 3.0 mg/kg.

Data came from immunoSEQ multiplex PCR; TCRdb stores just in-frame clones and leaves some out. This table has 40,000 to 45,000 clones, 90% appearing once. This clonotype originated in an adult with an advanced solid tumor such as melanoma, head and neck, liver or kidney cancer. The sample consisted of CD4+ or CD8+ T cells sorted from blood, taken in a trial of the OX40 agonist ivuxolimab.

The CDR3 DNA is TGTGCCAGCCTTGGGACAGGGGGCCTTGGCTACACCTTC. Translating it yields CASLGTGGLGYTF. The rearrangement uses TRBV28 and TRBJ1-2; 12 bases line up with TRBD1. V lost 8 bases to trimming and J lost 7 bases; unmatched junction nucleotides: 5. Germline-derived CDR1 and CDR2 are MDHEN and SYDVKM. This CDR3 region has 13 residues.